This record looks at one T cell receptor beta chain sequence and its context. Its antigen remains unknown. The CDR3 extends over 12 amino acids. The V and J ends lost 7 bases and 6 bases respectively, with 12 bases between them. CDR1 and CDR2 from the germline V gene are SNHLY and FYNNEI. These data come from a study of identical twins. A universal primer site came from template switching; cDNA carried unique molecular identifiers. TCRdb reprocessed the 5' RACE reads with MiXCR, giving one entry per CDR3 protein. The sample lists some 1,600,000 distinct CDR3 sequences, under 35% occurring once. Study-level results: Twins shared beta out-of-frame sequences in excess, but this excess was weaker. Cross-sectional statistics, not tracking of the same donors, supported the conclusions.

The receptor comes from a newborn girl in good health. Sequencing used cord blood. The V gene is TRBV2, the J gene TRBJ1-2, with a tentative D call TRBD1 (5 bases). DNA of the CDR3: TGTGCCAGCAAAGACGGGGGGGATGGCTACACCTTC. As protein: CASKDGGDGYTF.